This T cell receptor beta chain was obtained from a study of cytomegalovirus exposure and HLA in healthy donors. Study-wide results and limits: Accurate predictions that matched the HLA-A and HLA-B alleles of most subjects were reportedly made from TCR beta sequences. The listing of 150 to 200 TCR beta chains classed them as cytomegalovirus-associated.

A word on this clone: Its target is not known.

The germline V gene has CDR1 SGDLS and CDR2 YYNGEE. There are 12 residues in the CDR3. V was cut by 0 bases and J by 9 bases, with 9 bases left in between. PCR primers comprised 60 Vbeta and 13 Jbeta primers. Clones were sequenced by immunoSEQ multiplex PCR, and TCRdb holds only the in-frame ones, with some missing. The sample records 150,000 to 200,000 clones, around four fifths being singletons. The sample was PBMCs. The chain couples TRBV9 to TRBJ1-2; a possible D gene is TRBD1 (5 bases). The source is a woman between 40 and 50 years old in good health and CMV-seronegative. The CDR3 here is CASSVEGLRYTF. The CDR3 bases are TGTGCCAGCAGCGTAGAGGGGTTGCGCTACACCTTC.